This T cell receptor beta chain was recorded in a study of cytotoxic CD8 clonotypes in ibrutinib-treated CLL. Study-wide background: Partial responses totalled approximately 25 and complete responses 2; after median 68 months, approximately 15 remained remitted and approximately twelve progressed.

About this clone itself: Its antigen remains unknown.

Regarding the study as a whole: There were differences in sampling times between sustained-remission and progressing patients. Exceeding age-matched healthy donors, baseline clonality also tracked the counts of circulating CD8+ T cells. Shared public clonotypes were rare, and on treatment they either got smaller or stayed the same.

Repertoires were generated with immunoSEQ multiplex PCR, while TCRdb's copy carries only in-frame clones and drops some. The table records about 26,000 clones, almost 85% of them present only once. The germline V and J ends were trimmed by 6 bases and 10 bases, with 22 bases remaining between them. CDR1 is SGHTA and CDR2 is FQGTGA in the germline V gene. The CDR3 contains 16 residues. The rearrangement uses TRBV7-3 and TRBJ1-6; no clear D gene. The origin of this receptor is a human donor with chronic lymphocytic leukemia. The sequencing used PBMCs, collected after 24 months of ibrutinib treatment. The chain's CDR3 is CASSFGVREKESPLHF. In DNA form, the CDR3 reads TGTGCCAGCAGTTTTGGGGTGAGGGAGAAAGAGTCACCCCTCCACTTT. Variable domain in full (rest from reference TRBV7-3 and TRBJ1-6): GAGVSQTPSNKVTEKGKYVELRCDPISGHTALYWYRQSLGQGPEFLIYFQGTGAADDSGLPNDRFFAVRPEGSVSTLKIQRTERGDSAVYLCASSFGVREKESPLHFGNGTRLTVT.